This T cell receptor (beta chain) was identified during a study of T cell responses to AZD1222 COVID-19 vaccine. Study-level findings and limits: There were vaccine-associated CD4 TCRs across spike, dominant at 160-218 and 743-854. Among the donors, most were white British and more were female, and clonal diversity was possibly underestimated. When two AZD1222 doses had been given, Spike-specific TCR breadth and depth rose. Just 5 to 7 people given AZD1222 tested seropositive at baseline.

Assay: immunoSEQ multiplex PCR; the TCRdb copy retains only in-frame clones and omits some. The profile covers 65,000 to 75,000 clones, with 80% to 90% appearing a single time and less than 6.5% taken by the ten largest. The CDR3 spans 14 residues. V was cut by 4 bases and J by 1 base, with 11 bases left in between. Germline CDR1 is SGHNT and CDR2 is YYREEE (reference sequence). Of note for this clone: Its antigen is unidentified.

This chain joins TRBV5-4 and TRBJ1-1, with D unresolved. This clonotype was sampled from an adult in good health. The source was peripheral blood, collected on day 0 of AZD1222 vaccination. The CDR3 nucleotides read TGTGCCAGCAGCCCAGACCTCAGGAACACTGAAGCTTTCTTT. Translating it yields CASSPDLRNTEAFF.